Following are 26 T cell receptor beta chains from one sample sequenced in a study of shared clonotypes between healthy human individuals. Using immunoSEQ multiplex PCR, the repertoire was profiled, and TCRdb retains in-frame clones only, with some absent. This sample has roughly 890,000 clones, with nearly 95% found just once. Naive CD8 cells lacked CD45RO and underwent positive selection for CCR7, leaving out terminally differentiated effector memory CD45RA+ cells. Sequencing used naive CD8+ T cells sorted from blood. Source of these receptors: a man younger than 40 in good health.

This clone was found once. The rearrangement uses TRBV7-6 and TRBJ1-1; D possibly corresponds to TRBD1 (5 bases). Per germline, CDR1 SGHVS and CDR2 FNYEAQ. This CDR3 contains 16 residues. V gave up 1 base and J gave up 4 bases, with 16 bases separating them. The CDR3 DNA follows: TGTGCCAGCAGCTTAGGGTCCGGTGGGGCGGGCACTGAAGCTTTCTTT. Its translation is CASSLGSGGAGTEAFF.

The chain is built from TRBV14 and TRBJ1-1; D unclear. CDR3 length: 16 amino acids. Trimming stripped 1 base from V and 1 base from J, with 13 bases between. Germline V lookup: CDR1 SGHDN, CDR2 FVKESK. This CDR3 is CASSQGPAGGNTEAFF. The CDR3, as DNA: TGTGCCAGCAGCCAAGGACCGGCCGGAGGGAACACTGAAGCTTTCTTT.

J is TRBJ2-7 and V is TRBV6-5; 8 bases align to TRBD1. The CDR3 has 16 amino acids. CDR1 and CDR2 from the germline V gene are MNHEY and SVGAGI. Trimming removed 0 bases from V and 0 bases from J; junction bases left unmatched: 4. CDR3 sequence: CASSYSIQGASYEQYF. In DNA, the CDR3 is TGTGCCAGCAGTTACTCGATCCAGGGGGCCTCCTACGAGCAGTACTTC.

On this clone: A much larger clone lies one base from this, so it may be a read error. Other DNA sequences in the sample encode the same CDR3. V is TRBV7-9 and J is TRBJ2-7, with no clear D. V shed 4 bases and J shed 2 bases, with 3 bases lying between them. This CDR3 comprises 11 residues. The germline CDR1 and CDR2 sequences are SEHNR and FQNEAQ (reference sequence). The CDR3 nucleotides are TGTGCCAGCAGCTCCACCTACGAGCAGTACTTC. Protein product: CASSSTYEQYF.

This clone was picked up one time. The rearrangement links TRBV29-1 to TRBJ2-7, with TRBD2 matching 8 bases. The CDR3 has 15 amino acids. V trimming: 0 bases; J trimming: 3 bases; junction bases outside the gene matches: 7. Germline loops: CDR1 SQVTM, CDR2 ANQGSEA. For the CDR3, the DNA is TGCAGCGTTGAAGAAGGTCTAGCGGGCGTCTACGAGCAGTACTTC. It specifies CSVEEGLAGVYEQYF.

The V call is TRBV9, the J call TRBJ2-1, with a weak D call TRBD2 (6 bases). This CDR3 comprises 13 residues. With 3 bases removed from V and 6 bases from J, the gap between germline ends came to 10 bases. Germline V gene data show CDR1 as SGDLS and CDR2 as YYNGEE. The CDR3 bases are TGTGCCAGCAGCGCGGGACTCCTCAATGAGCAGTTCTTC. Translation gives CASSAGLLNEQFF.

The V gene is TRBV6-6, the J gene TRBJ1-1; TRBD1 might be the D (6 bases). V lost 4 bases and J 4 bases, leaving 13 bases between the germline ends. Germline CDR1 MNHNY, CDR2 SVGAGI (reference sequence). The CDR3 covers 14 residues. CDR3 loop: CASSSVDRSTEAFF. CDR3 bases: TGTGCCAGCAGTTCAGTGGACAGATCCACTGAAGCTTTCTTT.

As concerns this clone: The same CDR3 can be traced to other DNA sequences in this sample. V usage is TRBV9 and J usage is TRBJ2-7; D is undetermined. CDR3 size: 14 residues. The V and J ends lost 0 bases and 1 base respectively, with 8 bases between them. The germline gives CDR1 SGDLS, CDR2 YYNGEE. The CDR3 loop reads CASSVGGRSYEQYF. CDR3 nucleotides: TGTGCCAGCAGCGTAGGGGGTCGATCCTACGAGCAGTACTTC.

The CDR3, as DNA: TGTGCCAGCAGTTATTCAGCCGATCAACAGGCTTTCTTT. This sequence encodes CASSYSADQQAFF. This rearrangement joins TRBV28 to TRBJ1-1; no clear D gene. From germline, CDR1 is MDHEN and CDR2 SYDVKM. CDR3 size: 13 residues. V dropped 4 bases and J dropped 11 bases, with 17 bases sitting between them. The entire variable domain, with the rest obtained from reference TRBV28 and TRBJ1-1, is as follows: DVKVTQSSRYLVKRTGEKVFLECVQDMDHENMFWYRQDPGLGLRLIYFSYDVKMKEKGDIPEGYSVSREKKERFSLILESASTNQTSMYLCASSYSADQQAFFGQGTRLTVV.

A single count supports this clone. This chain links TRBV2 with TRBJ1-4; D perhaps matches TRBD1 (5 bases). This CDR3 region has 11 residues. V was trimmed by 6 bases and J by 6 bases, leaving 5 bases between them. Germline CDR1 and CDR2: SNHLY and FYNNEI. The CDR3 sequence is CASRGDEKLFF. The CDR3 DNA sequence: TGTGCCAGCAGGGGGGATGAAAAACTGTTTTTT.

This chain joins TRBV7-6 and TRBJ2-2; 13 bases are shared with TRBD2. CDR1 is SGHVS and CDR2 is FNYEAQ in the germline V gene. With 5 bases clipped from V and 6 bases from J, the junction kept 6 bases outside the gene matches. The CDR3 is 16 amino acids. DNA of the CDR3: TGTGCCAGCAGCCCCGGGACTAGCGGGATACCCGGGGAGCTGTTTTTT. Protein sequence: CASSPGTSGIPGELFF.

In its sample, this clone was seen once. The CDR3 DNA reads TGTGCCAGCAGTTCTGGGGTAACGGCTCGAGAGCAGTACTTC. It specifies CASSSGVTAREQYF. The chain is built from TRBV6-6 and TRBJ2-7; D gene unclear. The CDR3 is 14 residues long. Germline V gives CDR1 MNHNY, CDR2 SVGAGI (reference sequence). V was cut by 4 bases and J by 7 bases, with 17 bases left in between.

V is TRBV28 and J is TRBJ1-2; D is possibly TRBD1 (5 bases). The germline V gene has CDR1 MDHEN and CDR2 SYDVKM. CDR3 length: 17 amino acids. The ends were cut back, 5 bases at V and 1 base at J, with 20 bases in the middle. CDR3 amino acids: CASSQTSSGTVNYGYTF. CDR3 sequence (DNA): TGTGCCAGCAGTCAAACTTCCTCCGGGACTGTTAACTATGGCTACACCTTC.

This sequence joins TRBV5-4 and TRBJ2-5; 7 bases are a match to TRBD1. CDR3 length: 15 amino acids. Germline lookup yields CDR1 SGHNT and CDR2 YYREEE (reference sequence). The V segment lost 0 bases and the J segment 3 bases; nucleotides outside the gene matches: 5. The CDR3 here is CASSLVGTAEETQYF. CDR3 sequence (DNA): TGTGCCAGCAGCTTGGTCGGGACAGCGGAAGAGACCCAGTACTTC.

The genes are TRBV6-4 and TRBJ2-5, with D unresolved. The CDR3 spans 12 residues. With 9 bases removed from V and 0 bases from J, the gap between germline ends came to 8 bases. Per germline, CDR1 MRHNA and CDR2 SNTAGT. The CDR3 loop reads CARSGYQETQYF. CDR3 DNA sequence: TGTGCCAGATCAGGCTACCAAGAGACCCAGTACTTC.

The chain couples TRBV27 to TRBJ2-3, with no clear D. The CDR3 is 12 residues long. From germline, CDR1 is MNHEY and CDR2 SMNVEV (reference sequence). V was trimmed by 3 bases and J by 7 bases, leaving 8 bases between them. Written as DNA, the CDR3 is TGTGCCAGCAGTTTTCCTTCTCATACGCAGTATTTT. Translating gives CASSFPSHTQYF.

The rearrangement joins TRBV5-1 to TRBJ1-5, with D possibly matching TRBD1 (5 bases). The CDR3 consists of 14 residues. Germline CDR1 and CDR2: SGHRS and YFSETQ. V was clipped by 4 bases and J by 7 bases, with 15 bases between them. For the CDR3, the DNA is TGCGCCAGCAGCCCCTTGGGGGGTACGCAGCCCCAGCATTTT. Translating it yields CASSPLGGTQPQHF. Complete variable domain (other parts from reference TRBV5-1 and TRBJ1-5): KAGVTQTPRYLIKTRGQQVTLSCSPISGHRSVSWYQQTPGQGLQFLFEYFSETQRNKGNFPGRFSGRQFSNSRSEMNVSTLELGDSALYLCASSPLGGTQPQHFGDGTRLSIL.

The chain joins TRBV7-6 to TRBJ2-2; D might be TRBD1 (6 bases). The CDR3 is 13 residues long. Trimming removed 5 bases from V and 8 bases from J, with 12 bases in between. Germline loops: CDR1 SGHVS, CDR2 FNYEAQ. CDR3: CASSIQGSGELFF. CDR3 DNA: TGTGCCAGCAGCATACAGGGCTCAGGGGAGCTGTTTTTT.

This chain uses TRBV7-9 with TRBJ2-7; weak D call: TRBD2 (6 bases). Trimming removed 5 bases from V and 0 bases from J, with 17 bases in between. In germline, CDR1 is SEHNR, CDR2 FQNEAQ (reference sequence). The CDR3 totals 16 residues. DNA of the CDR3: TGTGCCAGCAGCCCGACCCTGGGGGGAAGCTCCTACGAGCAGTACTTC. Residues: CASSPTLGGSSYEQYF.

The gene calls are TRBV15 and TRBJ1-2; 8 positions match TRBD1. After removal of 7 bases from V and 3 bases from J, the junction contained 10 bases not matched to a gene. From germline, CDR1 is LNHNV and CDR2 YYDKDF (reference sequence). This CDR3 is built from 15 residues. CDR3 bases: TGTGCCACCATCCGGTCGGACAGGGCTCACTATGGCTACACCTTC. This encodes CATIRSDRAHYGYTF.

Concerning this clone: Germline and junction disagree at one end, which may indicate a read error. CDR3 region: CAWSDGLGTWVF. CDR3 DNA sequence: TGTGCCTGGAGTGACGGGTTGGGAACTTGGGTCTTC. The rearrangement uses TRBV30 and TRBJ2-1; D uncertain. From germline, CDR1 is GTSNPN and CDR2 SVGIG (reference sequence). The CDR3 runs 12 residues.

In its sample, this clone was seen once. This sequence joins TRBV5-4 and TRBJ1-1; D ambiguous. V was pared by 0 bases and J by 7 bases, with 13 bases between. In germline, CDR1 is SGHNT, CDR2 YYREEE (reference sequence). The CDR3 is 14 amino acids. The CDR3 loop reads CASSLDGTISEAFF. CDR3 bases: TGTGCCAGCAGCTTGGATGGCACAATCAGTGAAGCTTTCTTT.

The rearrangement links TRBV27 to TRBJ2-5; TRBD2 agrees at 7 bases. The CDR3 length is 16 residues. Germline V CDR1 and CDR2: MNHEY, SMNVEV (reference sequence). V dropped 3 bases and J dropped 3; count of bases not matched to a gene: 10. The CDR3 nucleotides are TGTGCCAGCAGTTTTGGTAGAGCGGGACCCAAAGAGACCCAGTACTTC. Residues: CASSFGRAGPKETQYF.

This clone was counted between two and nine times. Other DNA sequences from this sample encode an identical CDR3 as well. The gene calls are TRBV9 and TRBJ2-2, with 7 bases matching TRBD1. Trimming cost V 0 bases and J 5 bases; bases outside gene matches: 1. Germline assignment: CDR1 SGDLS and CDR2 YYNGEE. The CDR3 covers 14 residues. The CDR3 reads CASSVAGGTGELFF. CDR3 nucleotides: TGTGCCAGCAGCGTAGCAGGGGGAACCGGGGAGCTGTTTTTT.

This chain links TRBV7-9 with TRBJ2-7; a possible D gene is TRBD1 (6 bases). This CDR3 has 13 amino acids. Trimming removed 2 bases from V and 6 bases from J, with 11 bases in between. Germline V gene lookup returns CDR1 SEHNR and CDR2 FQNEAQ (reference sequence). Here the CDR3 reads CASSLTQGREQYF. The CDR3 nucleotides are TGTGCCAGCAGCTTAACACAGGGTCGCGAGCAGTACTTC.

The chain combines TRBV10-1 with TRBJ2-2, with 7 bases that match TRBD1. This CDR3 comprises 15 residues. J was trimmed by 4 bases and V by 8 bases; bases with no gene match: 10. The germline CDR1 and CDR2 sequences are WNHNN and SYGVQD (reference sequence). The CDR3 coding sequence is TGCGCCAGCCACGAGAGGGACAGAACCACCGGGGAGCTGTTTTTT. Translating gives CASHERDRTTGELFF.